The next 8 T cell receptor beta chains were all read from a single sample in a study of shared clonotypes between healthy human individuals (dated by TCRdb to the early 2020s). For the CD8 naive samples, CD45RO-negative cells were positively selected for CCR7, yielding a CD45RA+CCR7+ population from which TemRA cells were excluded. Library construction relied on the immunoSEQ multiplex PCR assay. The table comes from immuneACCESS by way of TCRdb, which keeps in-frame sequences with V and J called. Part of the clones is missing from these tables; in studies checked, under half for an unresolved V gene and the rest for unknown reasons. In this sample the table shows roughly 2,000,000 clones, approximately 92% of which occur a single time. Clones ranked in the top ten supply under 2% of the sample. Sequenced material: naive CD8+ T cells from PBMCs. In light of the paper, this sample's cell subset or site label describes: CD45RA+CCR7+. Receptors originate from a man in his late teens or twenties in good health. Some clones in this sample may be carry-over from other donors' samples.

The chain has TRBV5-1 and TRBJ2-1; D might be TRBD2 (5 bases). V lost 4 bases to trimming and J lost 5 bases, with 19 bases between them. The CDR3 consists of 16 residues. In germline, CDR1 is SGHRS, CDR2 YFSETQ. CDR3: CASSPDRGRWDNEQFF. CDR3 DNA sequence: TGCGCCAGCAGCCCGGACCGGGGTAGGTGGGACAATGAGCAGTTCTTC. The full variable domain, with the rest looked up from reference TRBV5-1 and TRBJ2-1, is KAGVTQTPRYLIKTRGQQVTLSCSPISGHRSVSWYQQTPGQGLQFLFEYFSETQRNKGNFPGRFSGRQFSNSRSEMNVSTLELGDSALYLCASSPDRGRWDNEQFFGPGTRLTVL.

The CDR3 loop reads CASSLGTHPDNEQFF. CDR3 DNA: TGTGCCAGCAGCCTAGGAACCCACCCCGACAATGAGCAGTTCTTC. This rearrangement joins TRBV6-5 to TRBJ2-1; D is ambiguous. The germline V gene encodes CDR1 MNHEY and CDR2 SVGAGI. The CDR3 loop spans 15 amino acids. Trimming removed 6 bases from V and 5 bases from J, with 17 bases in between.

The V gene is TRBV27, the J gene TRBJ2-7; D uncertain. Germline CDR1 and CDR2: MNHEY and SMNVEV (reference sequence). The CDR3 runs to 13 residues. V was cut by 4 bases and J by 5 bases, with 12 bases left in between. This chain's CDR3 is CASSSRTPNEQYF. The DNA for the CDR3 is TGTGCCAGCAGTTCCCGGACCCCAAACGAGCAGTACTTC.

The chain uses TRBV7-9 and TRBJ2-3, with D perhaps assigned TRBD1 or TRBD2 (6 bases each). Germline V CDR1 and CDR2: SEHNR, FQNEAQ (reference sequence). The CDR3 is 14 residues long. Between the trimmed V and J ends, which lost 8 bases and 7 bases, there was a span of 19 bases. The CDR3 protein is CASPEGEAPYTQYF. The CDR3 nucleotides are TGTGCCAGCCCGGAGGGGGAGGCCCCGTATACGCAGTATTTT.

V gene TRBV27 combines with J gene TRBJ1-4; 7 bases align to TRBD1. Germline CDR1 MNHEY, CDR2 SMNVEV (reference sequence). The CDR3 totals 19 residues. V shed 4 bases and J 0 bases; nucleotides not matched to a gene: 14. The CDR3 region has the DNA TGTGCCAGCAGTTCTACCGGAACCGGGACAGTAGCAACTAATGAAAAACTGTTTTTT. Residues: CASSSTGTGTVATNEKLFF.

The genes are TRBV15 and TRBJ2-2, with TRBD1 matching 7 bases. There are 17 residues in the CDR3. With V trimmed by 1 base and J by 7 bases, 12 bases remained unmatched. Per the germline V gene, CDR1 is LNHNV and CDR2 is YYDKDF (reference sequence). CDR3 nucleotides: TGTGCCACCAGCAGAGGAGGGACAGCCCGTTGGGGCGGGGAGCTGTTTTTT. It specifies CATSRGGTARWGGELFF.

V gene TRBV4-1 combines with J gene TRBJ2-1; D ambiguous. CDR3 length equals 14 residues. Germline CDR1 is MGHRA and CDR2 is YSYEKL. V lost 0 bases and J lost 7, with 10 bases in between. CDR3 bases: TGCGCCAGCAGCCAAGAGTCACTGGGGAATGAGCAGTTCTTC. It encodes CASSQESLGNEQFF.

CDR3 in DNA: TGTGCCAGCAGTTTATTTCAGGGTTGGGGCACTGAAGCTTTCTTT. Translating it yields CASSLFQGWGTEAFF. The V call is TRBV28, the J call TRBJ1-1; D might be TRBD1 (5 bases). The CDR3 is 15 amino acids. V gave up 1 base and J gave up 4 bases, with 13 bases separating them. CDR1 and CDR2 (germline): MDHEN, SYDVKM.